This TCR beta chain emerged from a study of identifying expanded T cells in peripheral blood. Study findings and constraints: Roughly 2-week clone count variance significantly increased as total template count grew.

The data were produced by immunoSEQ multiplex PCR, yet TCRdb's version contains in-frame clones alone and is incomplete. There are about 94,000 clones in the sample; 88% occur only once, and approximately 5.2% lies in the top ten. Turning to this clone: Its antigen is unknown.

V shed 5 bases and J shed 0 bases, with 8 bases lying between them. The germline gives CDR1 MDHEN, CDR2 SYDVKM. This CDR3 has 14 residues. The rearrangement links TRBV28 to TRBJ2-1; D call uncertain. This TCR was recovered from a person aged 18 to 75 in good health. Specimen: blood. The CDR3 protein is CASSPRNSYNEQFF. CDR3 nucleotide sequence: TGTGCCAGCAGTCCCAGAAACTCCTACAATGAGCAGTTCTTC.